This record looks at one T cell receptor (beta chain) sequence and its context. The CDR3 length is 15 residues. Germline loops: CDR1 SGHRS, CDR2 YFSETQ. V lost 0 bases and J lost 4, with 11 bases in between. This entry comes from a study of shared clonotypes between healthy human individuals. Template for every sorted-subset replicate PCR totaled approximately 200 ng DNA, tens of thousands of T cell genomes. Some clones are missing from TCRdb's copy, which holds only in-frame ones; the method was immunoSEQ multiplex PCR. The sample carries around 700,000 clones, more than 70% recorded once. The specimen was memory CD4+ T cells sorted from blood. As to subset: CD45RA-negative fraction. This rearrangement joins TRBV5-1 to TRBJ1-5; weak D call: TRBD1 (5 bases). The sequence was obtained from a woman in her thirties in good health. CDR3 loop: CASSLDGGTNQPQHF. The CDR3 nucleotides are TGCGCCAGCAGCTTGGATGGGGGAACAAATCAGCCCCAGCATTTT. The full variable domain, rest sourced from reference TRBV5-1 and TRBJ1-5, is KAGVTQTPRYLIKTRGQQVTLSCSPISGHRSVSWYQQTPGQGLQFLFEYFSETQRNKGNFPGRFSGRQFSNSRSEMNVSTLELGDSALYLCASSLDGGTNQPQHFGDGTRLSIL.